This T cell receptor (beta chain) is from a study of T cell repertoires in cytomegalovirus infection. TCRdb fed the reads into MiXCR, producing one record per CDR3 protein. The data show under 150,000 distinct CDR3 sequences, almost 9% seen once. The study, taken as a whole, reports: Pooled public TCR beta family frequency picked out CMV carriers with the relevant HLA.

J gave up 4 bases and V 8 bases, and 2 bases lay outside the gene matches. Germline CDR1 MNHEY, CDR2 SMNVEV (reference sequence). This CDR3 has 13 amino acids. This clonotype was recorded at least ten times. Its matching antigen is unknown. The sample comprised PBMCs. This chain connects TRBV27 to TRBJ1-6; 7 bases match TRBD1. This clonotype originated in a human donor in good health (CMV status not recorded). Some clones in this sample may be carry-over from other donors' samples. The CDR3 region is CASQQGYNSPLHF. CDR3 coding DNA: TGTGCCAGCCAACAGGGGTATAATTCACCCCTCCACTTT.